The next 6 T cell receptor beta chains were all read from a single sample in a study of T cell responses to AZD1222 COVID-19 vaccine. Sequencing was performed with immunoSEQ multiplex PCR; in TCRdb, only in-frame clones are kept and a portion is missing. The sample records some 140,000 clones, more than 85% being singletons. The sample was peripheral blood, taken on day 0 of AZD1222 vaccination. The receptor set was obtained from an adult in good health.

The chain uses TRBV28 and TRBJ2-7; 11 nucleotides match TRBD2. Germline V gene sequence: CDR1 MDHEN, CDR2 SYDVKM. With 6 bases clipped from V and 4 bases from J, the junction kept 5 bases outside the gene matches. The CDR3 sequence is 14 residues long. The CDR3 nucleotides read TGTGCCAGCAGAGAGACTAGCGGGAAGTACGAGCAGTACTTC. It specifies CASRETSGKYEQYF.

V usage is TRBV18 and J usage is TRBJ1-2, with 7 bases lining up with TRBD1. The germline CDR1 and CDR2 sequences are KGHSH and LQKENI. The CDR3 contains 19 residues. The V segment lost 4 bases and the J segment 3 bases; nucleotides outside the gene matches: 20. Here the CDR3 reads CASSRYRRQGTGLDYGYTF. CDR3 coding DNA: TGTGCCAGCTCACGCTACAGGAGACAGGGAACTGGTTTGGACTATGGCTACACCTTC.

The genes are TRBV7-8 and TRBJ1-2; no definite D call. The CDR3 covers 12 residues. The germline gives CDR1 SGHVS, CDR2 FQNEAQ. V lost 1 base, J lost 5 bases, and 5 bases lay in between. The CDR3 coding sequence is TGTGCCAGCAGCTTAGGGGGTTATGGCTACACCTTC. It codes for CASSLGGYGYTF.

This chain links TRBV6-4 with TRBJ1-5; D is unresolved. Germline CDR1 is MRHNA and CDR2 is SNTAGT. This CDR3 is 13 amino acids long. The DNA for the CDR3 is TGTGCTCCTGGCCCCACCAGAGATCAGCCCCAGCATTTT. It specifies CAPGPTRDQPQHF.

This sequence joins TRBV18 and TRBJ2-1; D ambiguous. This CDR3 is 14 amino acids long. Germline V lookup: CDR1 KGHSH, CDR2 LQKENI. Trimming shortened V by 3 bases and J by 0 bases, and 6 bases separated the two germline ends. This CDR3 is CASSPATSYNEQFF. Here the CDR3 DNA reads TGTGCCAGCTCACCGGCCACCTCCTACAATGAGCAGTTCTTC. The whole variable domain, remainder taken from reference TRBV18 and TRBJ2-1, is NAGVMQNPRHLVRRRGQEARLRCSPMKGHSHVYWYRQLPEEGLKFMVYLQKENIIDESGMPKERFSAEFPKEGPSILRIQQVVRGDSAAYFCASSPATSYNEQFFGPGTRLTVL.

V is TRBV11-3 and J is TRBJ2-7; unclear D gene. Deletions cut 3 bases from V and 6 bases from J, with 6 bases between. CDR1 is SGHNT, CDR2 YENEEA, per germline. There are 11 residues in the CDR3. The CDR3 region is CASSLTGEQYF. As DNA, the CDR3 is TGTGCCAGCAGCTTGACGGGCGAGCAGTACTTC.